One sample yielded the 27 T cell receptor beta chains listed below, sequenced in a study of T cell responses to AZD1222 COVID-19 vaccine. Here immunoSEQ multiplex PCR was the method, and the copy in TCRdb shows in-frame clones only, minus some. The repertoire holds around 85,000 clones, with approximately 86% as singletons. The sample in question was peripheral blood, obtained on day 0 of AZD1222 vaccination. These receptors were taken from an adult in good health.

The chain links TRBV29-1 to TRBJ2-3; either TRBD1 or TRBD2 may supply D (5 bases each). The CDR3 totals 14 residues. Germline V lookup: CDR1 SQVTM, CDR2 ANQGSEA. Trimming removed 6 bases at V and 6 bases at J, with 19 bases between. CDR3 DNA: TGCAGCGTCGCCGCCGGGACCCCGGGGGATACGCAGTATTTT. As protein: CSVAAGTPGDTQYF.

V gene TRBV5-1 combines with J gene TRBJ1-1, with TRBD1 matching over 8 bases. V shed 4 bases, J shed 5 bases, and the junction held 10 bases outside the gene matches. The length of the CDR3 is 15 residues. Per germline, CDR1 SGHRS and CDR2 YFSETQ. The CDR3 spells CASSPGQGAMTEAFF. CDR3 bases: TGCGCCAGCAGCCCTGGTCAGGGGGCAATGACTGAAGCTTTCTTT.

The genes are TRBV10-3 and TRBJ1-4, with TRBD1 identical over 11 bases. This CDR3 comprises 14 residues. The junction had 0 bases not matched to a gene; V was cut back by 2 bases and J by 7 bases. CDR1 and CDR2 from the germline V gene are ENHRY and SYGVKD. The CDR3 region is CAISEGTGGEKLFF. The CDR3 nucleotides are TGTGCCATCAGTGAGGGGACAGGGGGTGAAAAACTGTTTTTT.

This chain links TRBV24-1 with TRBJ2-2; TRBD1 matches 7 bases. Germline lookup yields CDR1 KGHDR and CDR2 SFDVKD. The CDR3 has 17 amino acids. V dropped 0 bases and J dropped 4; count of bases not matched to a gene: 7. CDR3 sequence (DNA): TGTGCCACCAGTGATTTGCCGACAGGGAGTGGCACCGGGGAGCTGTTTTTT. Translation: CATSDLPTGSGTGELFF.

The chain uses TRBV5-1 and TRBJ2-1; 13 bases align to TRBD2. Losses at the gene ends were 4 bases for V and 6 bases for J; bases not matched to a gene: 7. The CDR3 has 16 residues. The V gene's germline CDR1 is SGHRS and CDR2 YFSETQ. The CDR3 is CASSPRTSGGFNEQFF. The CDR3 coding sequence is TGCGCCAGCAGCCCCAGGACTAGCGGGGGTTTCAATGAGCAGTTCTTC.

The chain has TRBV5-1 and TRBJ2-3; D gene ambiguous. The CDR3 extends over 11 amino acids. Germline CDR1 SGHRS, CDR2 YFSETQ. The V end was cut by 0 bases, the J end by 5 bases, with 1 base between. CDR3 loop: CASSLEDTQYF. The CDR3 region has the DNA TGCGCCAGCAGCTTGGAAGATACGCAGTATTTT. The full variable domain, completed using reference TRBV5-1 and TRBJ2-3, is KAGVTQTPRYLIKTRGQQVTLSCSPISGHRSVSWYQQTPGQGLQFLFEYFSETQRNKGNFPGRFSGRQFSNSRSEMNVSTLELGDSALYLCASSLEDTQYFGPGTRLTVL.

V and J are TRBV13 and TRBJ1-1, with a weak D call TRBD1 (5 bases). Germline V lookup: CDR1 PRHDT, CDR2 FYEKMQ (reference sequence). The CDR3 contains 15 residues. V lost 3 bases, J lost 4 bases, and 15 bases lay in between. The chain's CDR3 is CASSLGLGRGTEAFF. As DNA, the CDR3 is TGTGCCAGCAGCTTGGGCCTCGGAAGGGGCACTGAAGCTTTCTTT.

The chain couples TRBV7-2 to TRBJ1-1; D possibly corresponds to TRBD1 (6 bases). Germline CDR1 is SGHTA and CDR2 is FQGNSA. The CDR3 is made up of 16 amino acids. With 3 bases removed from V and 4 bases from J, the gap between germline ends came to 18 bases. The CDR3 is CASSFSDIVRGTEAFF. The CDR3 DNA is TGTGCCAGCAGCTTCTCCGATATCGTCAGGGGCACTGAAGCTTTCTTT.

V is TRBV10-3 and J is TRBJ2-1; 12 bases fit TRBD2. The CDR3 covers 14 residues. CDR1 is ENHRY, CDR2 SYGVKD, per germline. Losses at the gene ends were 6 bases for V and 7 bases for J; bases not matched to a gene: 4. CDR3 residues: CAISTGTSGNEQFF. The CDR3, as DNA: TGTGCCATCAGCACCGGGACTAGCGGGAATGAGCAGTTCTTC.

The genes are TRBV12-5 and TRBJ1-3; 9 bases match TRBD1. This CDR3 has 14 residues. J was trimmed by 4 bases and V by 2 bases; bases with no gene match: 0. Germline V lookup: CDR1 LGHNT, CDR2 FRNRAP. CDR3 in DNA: TGTGCTAGTGGTTTGACAGGGGGCGGAAACACCATATATTTT. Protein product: CASGLTGGGNTIYF.

The CDR3 bases are TGTGCCACCTCGCACACAGGGGGTCGAGCTGAAGCTTTCTTT. Its translation is CATSHTGGRAEAFF. The genes are TRBV27 and TRBJ1-1, with 8 positions matching TRBD1. The length of the CDR3 is 14 residues. V trimming: 10 bases; J trimming: 6 bases; junction bases outside the gene matches: 13. Germline V gives CDR1 MNHEY, CDR2 SMNVEV (reference sequence).

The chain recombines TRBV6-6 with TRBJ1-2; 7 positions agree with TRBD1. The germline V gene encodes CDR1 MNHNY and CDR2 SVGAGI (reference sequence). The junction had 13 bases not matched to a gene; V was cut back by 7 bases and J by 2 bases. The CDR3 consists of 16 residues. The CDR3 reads CASILQEGGANYGYTF. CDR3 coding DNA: TGTGCCAGCATCCTGCAAGAAGGGGGCGCGAACTATGGCTACACCTTC.

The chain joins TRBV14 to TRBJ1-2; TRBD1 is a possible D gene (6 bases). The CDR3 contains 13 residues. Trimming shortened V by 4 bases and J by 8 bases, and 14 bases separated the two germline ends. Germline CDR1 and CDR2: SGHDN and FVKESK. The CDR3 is CASSPRAGEGYTF. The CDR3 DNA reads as TGTGCCAGCAGCCCCCGCGCAGGGGAGGGCTACACCTTC.

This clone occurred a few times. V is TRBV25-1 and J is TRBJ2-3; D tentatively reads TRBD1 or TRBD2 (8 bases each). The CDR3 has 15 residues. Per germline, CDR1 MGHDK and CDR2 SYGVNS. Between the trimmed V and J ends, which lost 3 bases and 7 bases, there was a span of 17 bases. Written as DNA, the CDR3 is TGTGCCAGCAGTGACAGGGGGCTAGCGGGTTATACGCAGTATTTT. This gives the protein CASSDRGLAGYTQYF.

DNA for the CDR3: TGTGCCAGCAGCCAAGTCAGCGTAGCAGATACGCAGTATTTT. Its translation is CASSQVSVADTQYF. The chain joins TRBV3-1 (or the pseudogene TRBV3-2) to TRBJ2-3; no clear D. V gave up 1 base and J gave up 4 bases, with 9 bases separating them. The germline V gene has CDR1 LGHDT and CDR2 YNNKEL (reference sequence). This CDR3 spans 14 amino acids.

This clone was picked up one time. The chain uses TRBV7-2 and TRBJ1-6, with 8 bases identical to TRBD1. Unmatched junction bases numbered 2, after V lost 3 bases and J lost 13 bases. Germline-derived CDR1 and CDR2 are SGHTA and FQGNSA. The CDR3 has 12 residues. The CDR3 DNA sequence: TGTGCCAGCAGCTTGCAGGGGGCTCCCCTCCACTTT. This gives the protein CASSLQGAPLHF.

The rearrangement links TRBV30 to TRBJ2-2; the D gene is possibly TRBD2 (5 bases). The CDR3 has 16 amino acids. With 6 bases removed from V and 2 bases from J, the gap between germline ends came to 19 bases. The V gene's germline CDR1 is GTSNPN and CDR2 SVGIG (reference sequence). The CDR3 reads CACAVGFGVNTGELFF. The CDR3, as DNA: TGTGCCTGCGCCGTTGGGTTCGGGGTTAACACCGGGGAGCTGTTTTTT.

Here the CDR3 DNA reads TGTGCCAGCAGTTTAGCGGGGGGGGCTGGCTACACCTTC. This translates into CASSLAGGAGYTF. The chain recombines TRBV12-3 or TRBV12-4 with TRBJ1-2; TRBD1 is a possible D gene (6 bases). Trimming cost V 0 bases and J 7 bases, with 9 bases left between them. The CDR3 has 13 amino acids.

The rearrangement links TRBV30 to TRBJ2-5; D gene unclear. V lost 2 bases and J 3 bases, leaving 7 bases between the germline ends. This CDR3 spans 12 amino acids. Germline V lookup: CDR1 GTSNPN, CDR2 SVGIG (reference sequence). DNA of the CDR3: TGTGCCTGGAGTTCATCGAAAGAGACCCAGTACTTC. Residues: CAWSSSKETQYF.

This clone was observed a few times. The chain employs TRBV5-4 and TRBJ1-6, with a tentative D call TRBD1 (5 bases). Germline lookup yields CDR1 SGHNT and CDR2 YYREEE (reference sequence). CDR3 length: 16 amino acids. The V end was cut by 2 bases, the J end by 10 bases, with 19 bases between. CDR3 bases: TGTGCCAGCAGCTTTTTAGGTGGCAGGGCGGGATCACCCCTCCACTTT. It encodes CASSFLGGRAGSPLHF. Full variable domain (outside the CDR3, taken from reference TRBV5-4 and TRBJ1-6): ETGVTQSPTHLIKTRGQQVTLRCSSQSGHNTVSWYQQALGQGPQFIFQYYREEENGRGNFPPRFSGLQFPNYSSELNVNALELDDSALYLCASSFLGGRAGSPLHFGNGTRLTVT.

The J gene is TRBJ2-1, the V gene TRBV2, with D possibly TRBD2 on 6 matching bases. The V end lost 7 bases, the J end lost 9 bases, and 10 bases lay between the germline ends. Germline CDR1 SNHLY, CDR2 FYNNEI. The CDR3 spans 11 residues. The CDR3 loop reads CASNLAFEQFF. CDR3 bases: TGTGCCAGCAACCTAGCGTTTGAGCAGTTCTTC.

The CDR3 sequence is CASSLDRTGGDTIYF. DNA of the CDR3: TGCGCCAGCAGCCTCGACAGAACAGGGGGGGACACCATATATTTT. The V gene is TRBV4-1, the J gene TRBJ1-3; 8 positions agree with TRBD1. This CDR3 has 15 residues. Germline V gene lookup returns CDR1 MGHRA and CDR2 YSYEKL. J gave up 8 bases and V 4 bases, and 10 bases lay outside the gene matches.

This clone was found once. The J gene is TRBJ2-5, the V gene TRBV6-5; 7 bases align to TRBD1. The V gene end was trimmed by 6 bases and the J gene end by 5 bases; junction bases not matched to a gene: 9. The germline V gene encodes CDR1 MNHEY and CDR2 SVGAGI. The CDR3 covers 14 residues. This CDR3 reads CASRTTTGAETQYF. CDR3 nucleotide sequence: TGTGCCAGCAGAACGACAACAGGGGCGGAGACCCAGTACTTC.

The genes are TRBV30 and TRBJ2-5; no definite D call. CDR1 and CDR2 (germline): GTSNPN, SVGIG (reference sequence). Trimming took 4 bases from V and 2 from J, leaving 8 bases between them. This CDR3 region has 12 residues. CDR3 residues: CAWNCLQETQYF. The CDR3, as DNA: TGTGCCTGGAACTGCCTTCAAGAGACCCAGTACTTC.

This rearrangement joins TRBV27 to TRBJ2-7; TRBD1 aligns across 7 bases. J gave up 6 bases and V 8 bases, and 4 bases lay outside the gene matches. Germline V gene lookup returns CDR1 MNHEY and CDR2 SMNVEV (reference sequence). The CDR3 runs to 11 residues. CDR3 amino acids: CASQTGAEQYF. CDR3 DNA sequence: TGTGCCAGCCAAACAGGGGCCGAGCAGTACTTC.

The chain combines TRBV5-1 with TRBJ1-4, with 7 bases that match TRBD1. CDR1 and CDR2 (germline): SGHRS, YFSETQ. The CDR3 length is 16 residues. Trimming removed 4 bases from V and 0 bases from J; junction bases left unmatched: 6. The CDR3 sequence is CASSPGQIATNEKLFF. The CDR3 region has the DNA TGCGCCAGCAGCCCGGGACAGATTGCAACTAATGAAAAACTGTTTTTT.

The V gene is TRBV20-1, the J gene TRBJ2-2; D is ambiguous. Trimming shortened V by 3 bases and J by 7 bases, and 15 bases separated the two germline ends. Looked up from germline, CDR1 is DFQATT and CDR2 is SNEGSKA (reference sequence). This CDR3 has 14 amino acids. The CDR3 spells CSASSRLSSGELFF. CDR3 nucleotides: TGCAGTGCTAGTTCCCGCTTAAGTAGCGGGGAGCTGTTTTTT.